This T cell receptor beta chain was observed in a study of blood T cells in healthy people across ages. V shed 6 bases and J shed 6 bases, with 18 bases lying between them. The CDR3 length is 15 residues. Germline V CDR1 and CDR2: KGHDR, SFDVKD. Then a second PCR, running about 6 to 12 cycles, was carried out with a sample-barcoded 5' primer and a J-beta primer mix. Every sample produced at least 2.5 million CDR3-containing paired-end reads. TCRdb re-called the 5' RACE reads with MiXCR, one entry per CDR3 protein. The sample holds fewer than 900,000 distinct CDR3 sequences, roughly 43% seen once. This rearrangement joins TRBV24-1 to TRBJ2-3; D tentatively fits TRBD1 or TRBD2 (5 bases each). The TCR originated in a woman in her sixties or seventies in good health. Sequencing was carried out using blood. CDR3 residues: CATSKEGNPRDTQYF. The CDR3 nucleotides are TGTGCCACCAGTAAAGAGGGGAACCCTCGGGATACGCAGTATTTT.